This entry lists 20 T cell receptor beta chains sequenced from one sample in a study of T cells expressing NK-cell markers. TCRdb reprocessed the 5' RACE reads, keeping one entry per CDR3 protein, no DNA. This table holds some 150,000 distinct CDR3 sequences. Sequencing used blood T cells: a sorted CD56 or NKG2C T cell subset, CD4+ or CD8+ T cells, or bulk PBMC T cells (not recorded which). The receptors come from a man in his late teens or twenties in good health.

The V call is TRBV4-3, the J call TRBJ2-5. Germline V CDR1 and CDR2: LGHNA, YSLEER. The length of the CDR3 is 15 residues. CDR3 residues: CASSQDLGSRETQYF.

The CDR3 reads CASRETSGITGELFF. This chain joins TRBV2 and TRBJ2-2; TCRdb reports TRBD2, a call that lacks DNA to check it against. Germline V gene sequence: CDR1 SNHLY, CDR2 FYNNEI. The CDR3 totals 15 residues.

V gene TRBV13 combines with J gene TRBJ1-6; TCRdb reports TRBD1, a call that lacks DNA to check it against. The CDR3 has 15 amino acids. The germline CDR1 and CDR2 sequences are PRHDT and FYEKMQ (reference sequence). The CDR3 sequence is CASSPRNTGGTPLHF.

The genes are TRBV3-1 and TRBJ1-2. This CDR3 spans 16 amino acids. The germline gives CDR1 LGHDT, CDR2 YNNKEL (reference sequence). Here the CDR3 reads CASSPAGPQGVYGYTF.

V gene TRBV10-3 combines with J gene TRBJ2-1; TCRdb gives TRBD2 as the D gene, but with no DNA this cannot be confirmed. Germline CDR1 ENHRY, CDR2 SYGVKD. This CDR3 region has 17 residues. This CDR3 is CAISESAGLAGAREQFF.

The chain couples TRBV4-3 to TRBJ2-7. The CDR3 has 15 residues. CDR1 and CDR2 from the germline V gene are LGHNA and YSLEER. The CDR3 loop is CASSQEVLVNYEQYF.

The genes are TRBV12-3 or TRBV12-4 and TRBJ2-1; TCRdb picks TRBD1, but there is no DNA to check that call. This CDR3 contains 14 residues. The CDR3 here is CASSLPHRADEQFF.

V gene TRBV6-2 or TRBV6-3 combines with J gene TRBJ2-7. The CDR3 runs to 14 residues. CDR1 MNHEY and CDR2 SVGEGT come from the germline V gene. The CDR3 is CASSYLGARYEQYF.

This sequence joins TRBV6-5 and TRBJ2-1. Germline CDR1 MNHEY, CDR2 SVGAGI. This CDR3 is built from 13 residues. CDR3 residues: CASSYSRTHEQFF.

The J gene is TRBJ2-7, the V gene TRBV20-1. Germline V gene sequence: CDR1 DFQATT, CDR2 SNEGSKA (reference sequence). The CDR3 is made up of 12 amino acids. The CDR3 sequence is CSASYKGFEQYF.

V is TRBV20-1 and J is TRBJ2-5; the TCRdb D gene call, TRBD2, has no DNA to confirm it. This CDR3 spans 17 amino acids. Germline lookup yields CDR1 DFQATT and CDR2 SNEGSKA (reference sequence). CDR3 sequence: CSARDFRGGRNKETQYF.

V gene TRBV20-1 combines with J gene TRBJ2-1; without DNA, the TCRdb call of TRBD1 cannot be checked. Germline loops: CDR1 DFQATT, CDR2 SNEGSKA (reference sequence). The CDR3 has 17 residues. Here the CDR3 reads CSARRTKEGGTWNEQFF.

The rearrangement joins TRBV19 to TRBJ2-1; as DNA is missing, the TRBD2 call by TCRdb cannot be tested. In germline, CDR1 is LNHDA, CDR2 SQIVND (reference sequence). CDR3 length: 17 residues. This chain's CDR3 is CASSIETSGRGYNEQFF. The entire variable domain, with the rest obtained from reference TRBV19 and TRBJ2-1, is as follows: DGGITQSPKYLFRKEGQNVTLSCEQNLNHDAMYWYRQDPGQGLRLIYYSQIVNDFQKGDIAEGYSVSREKKESFPLTVTSAQKNPTAFYLCASSIETSGRGYNEQFFGPGTRLTVL.

This chain connects TRBV20-1 to TRBJ1-1; without DNA, the TCRdb call of TRBD1 cannot be checked. CDR1 is DFQATT, CDR2 SNEGSKA, per germline (reference sequence). The CDR3 has 13 amino acids. The CDR3 reads CSADDRGGEGAFF.

The V gene is TRBV4-2, the J gene TRBJ2-7; the D gene TCRdb calls, TRBD2, cannot be checked with no DNA. CDR1 is LGHNA and CDR2 is YNFKEQ in the germline V gene. This CDR3 spans 15 amino acids. The CDR3 reads CASSQDGGLSYEQYF.

The chain employs TRBV6-5 and TRBJ2-1. This CDR3 contains 15 residues. Looked up from germline, CDR1 is MNHEY and CDR2 is SVGAGI. The CDR3 protein is CASTNSVSSYNEQFF.

V and J are TRBV6-5 and TRBJ2-1. CDR1 is MNHEY and CDR2 is SVGAGI in the germline V gene. CDR3 length: 15 residues. CDR3 amino acids: CASSYSNAGIDEQFF.

This sequence joins TRBV11-2 and TRBJ2-2; the TCRdb D gene call, TRBD1, has no DNA to confirm it. The CDR3 loop spans 16 amino acids. Germline V CDR1 and CDR2: SGHAT, FQNNGV. The CDR3 sequence: CASSSLQVINTGELFF.

The chain recombines TRBV6-2 or TRBV6-3 with TRBJ1-1; TCRdb names TRBD1, which stays unverified in the absence of DNA. The CDR3 sequence is 12 residues long. Germline V lookup: CDR1 MNHEY, CDR2 SVGEGT. The CDR3: CASSGPGQEAFF.

V is TRBV2 and J is TRBJ1-5. Germline CDR1 SNHLY, CDR2 FYNNEI. This CDR3 spans 13 amino acids. CDR3 region: CASNNRAHQPQHF.